This T cell receptor (beta chain) appears in the sequencing data of a study of blood T cells in healthy people across ages. The V gene's germline CDR1 is KGHDR and CDR2 SFDVKD. The ends were cut back, 3 bases at V and 3 bases at J, with 13 bases in the middle. CDR3 length: 15 amino acids. Together with a sample-barcoded 5' primer, a J-beta primer mix was included in a second PCR lasting about 7 to 11 cycles. TCRdb redid the calling of the 5' RACE reads with MiXCR, one entry per CDR3 protein. The table lists some 1,000,000 distinct CDR3 sequences, under 30% of them singletons. Another study also made use of these data, one on T cells of mothers and their children. That investigation notes: Detection yielded no persistent microchimeric T cell clones.

J is TRBJ2-5 and V is TRBV24-1, with D possibly being TRBD1 or TRBD2 (5 bases each). This clonotype was sampled from a girl aged 2-9 years in good health. Specimen: blood. The CDR3, as DNA: TGTGCCACCAGTGATAGAGGGGCTAAAAAAGAGACCCAGTACTTC. Its translation is CATSDRGAKKETQYF.